The 17 T cell receptor beta chains below all came from one sample that was sequenced in a study of blood T cell repertoires in COVID-19. The table came from immunoSEQ multiplex PCR; TCRdb's copy has only in-frame clones and leaves some out. Of 40,000 to 50,000 clones listed, 80% to 90% are singletons. Sequenced material: peripheral blood. The receptors were sampled from a woman older than 75 with acute or convalescent COVID-19.

The V call is TRBV6-1, the J call TRBJ2-4; 10 bases agree with TRBD1. This CDR3 has 15 amino acids. Germline CDR1 is MNHNS and CDR2 is SASEGT. The trim removed 3 bases at V and 7 bases at J, leaving 6 bases unmatched. The CDR3 DNA is TGTGCCAGCAGTGAGGCCCCGGGACAGGGGAACATTCAGTACTTC. It codes for CASSEAPGQGNIQYF.

The rearrangement joins TRBV9 to TRBJ1-4, with 7 bases matching TRBD1. V gave up 3 bases and J gave up 3 bases; unmatched junction bases: 5. The CDR3 runs 15 residues. The V gene's germline CDR1 is SGDLS and CDR2 YYNGEE. The CDR3, as DNA: TGTGCCAGCAGCGCCCAAGGACAGGCTAATGAAAAACTGTTTTTT. Protein product: CASSAQGQANEKLFF.

The chain employs TRBV9 and TRBJ2-7; TRBD1 matches 9 bases. Per the germline V gene, CDR1 is SGDLS and CDR2 is YYNGEE. The V gene end was trimmed by 4 bases and the J gene end by 3 bases; junction bases not matched to a gene: 5. The CDR3 extends over 14 amino acids. In DNA, the CDR3 is TGTGCCAGCAGCCCGATGGGACAGGGCTACGAGCAGTACTTC. This codes for CASSPMGQGYEQYF.

This chain joins TRBV12-3 or TRBV12-4 and TRBJ1-2, with 7 positions matching TRBD1. The CDR3 runs 12 residues. The junction had 7 bases not matched to a gene; V was cut back by 8 bases and J by 7 bases. The CDR3 reads CASGYRDSGYTF. The CDR3 DNA is TGTGCCAGCGGTTACAGGGACAGTGGCTACACCTTC.

The chain uses TRBV5-1 and TRBJ1-2; a weak D match, TRBD1 (5 bases). This CDR3 comprises 13 residues. Germline V gives CDR1 SGHRS, CDR2 YFSETQ. The V and J ends lost 6 bases and 3 bases respectively, with 12 bases between them. The CDR3 DNA is TGCGCCAGCACCAGGGCAGAGGACTATGGCTACACCTTC. Translation: CASTRAEDYGYTF.

The J gene is TRBJ1-4, the V gene TRBV5-1; D might be TRBD1 (5 bases). The CDR3 runs 15 residues. Germline V gene lookup returns CDR1 SGHRS and CDR2 YFSETQ. Trimming took off 4 bases at V and 3 bases at J, with 13 bases between the two ends. The CDR3 DNA sequence: TGCGCCAGCAGCGGATCAGGGAAGGCTAATGAAAAACTGTTTTTT. Translated: CASSGSGKANEKLFF.

In DNA form, the CDR3 reads TGTGCCAGCAGCTACTATAAGGGACAGCGACTGGGGGAGACCCAGTACTTC. This codes for CASSYYKGQRLGETQYF. The chain couples TRBV5-8 to TRBJ2-5; 7 bases fit TRBD1. Trimming took 3 bases from V and 5 from J; bases not matched to a gene: 16. Per the germline V gene, CDR1 is SGHTS and CDR2 is YDEGEE. The CDR3 covers 17 residues.

The chain joins TRBV5-4 to TRBJ1-1, with TRBD1 matching over 7 bases. Germline CDR1 and CDR2: SGHNT and YYREEE (reference sequence). V trimming: 3 bases; J trimming: 1 base; junction bases outside the gene matches: 6. CDR3 length: 15 residues. The CDR3 spells CASSWIGGANTEAFF. The CDR3 nucleotides are TGTGCCAGCAGCTGGATAGGGGGCGCGAACACTGAAGCTTTCTTT.

This sequence joins TRBV27 and TRBJ1-2, with D possibly TRBD1 on 5 matching bases. V lost 3 bases and J 2 bases, leaving 10 bases between the germline ends. The CDR3 is 14 amino acids. Germline assignment: CDR1 MNHEY and CDR2 SMNVEV (reference sequence). The CDR3 sequence: CASSLGQANYGYTF. The DNA for the CDR3 is TGTGCCAGCAGTTTGGGGCAGGCGAACTATGGCTACACCTTC.

J is TRBJ1-2 and V is TRBV13; the match to TRBD1 covers 9 bases. V dropped 4 bases and J dropped 8; count of bases not matched to a gene: 11. Germline CDR1 is PRHDT and CDR2 is FYEKMQ (reference sequence). The CDR3 extends over 15 amino acids. The CDR3 here is CASSSRDREPGGYTF. CDR3 nucleotides: TGTGCCAGCAGCTCCCGGGACAGGGAGCCGGGAGGCTACACCTTC.

V and J are TRBV7-2 and TRBJ2-2, with 12 bases matching TRBD2. The germline V gene encodes CDR1 SGHTA and CDR2 FQGNSA. Trimming took 3 bases from V and 5 from J; bases not matched to a gene: 4. The CDR3 runs 16 residues. CDR3 loop: CASSLTSGGGTGELFF. CDR3 DNA: TGTGCCAGCAGCTTGACTAGCGGGGGAGGTACCGGGGAGCTGTTTTTT. Together with reference TRBV7-2 and TRBJ2-2, the CDR3 gives the full variable domain: GAGVSQSPSNKVTEKGKDVELRCDPISGHTALYWYRQSLGQGLEFLIYFQGNSAPDKSGLPSDRFSAERTGGSVSTLTIQRTQQEDSAVYLCASSLTSGGGTGELFFGEGSRLTVL.

This rearrangement joins TRBV6-5 to TRBJ2-5, with a weak D call TRBD1 (5 bases). Germline CDR1 reads MNHEY; CDR2 reads SVGAGI. This CDR3 is built from 14 residues. Trimming removed 7 bases from V and 1 base from J, with 13 bases in between. Here the CDR3 reads CASKVGQIQETQYF. The CDR3 DNA reads as TGTGCCAGCAAAGTGGGGCAGATCCAAGAGACCCAGTACTTC.

A single count supports this clone. This rearrangement joins TRBV30 to TRBJ2-7; tentatively, D is TRBD1 (6 bases). Trimming shortened V by 2 bases and J by 7 bases, and 18 bases separated the two germline ends. Germline V gene lookup returns CDR1 GTSNPN and CDR2 SVGIG (reference sequence). The CDR3 spans 14 residues. The CDR3 bases are TGTGCCTGGAGTTCCCCTGGACAGACGTGGGAGCAGTACTTC. Encoded protein: CAWSSPGQTWEQYF. Full variable domain (missing parts from reference TRBV30 and TRBJ2-7): SQTIHQWPATLVQPVGSPLSLECTVEGTSNPNLYWYRQAAGRGLQLLFYSVGIGQISSEVPQNLSASRPQDRQFILSSKKLLLSDSGFYLCAWSSPGQTWEQYFGPGTRLTVT.

The chain employs TRBV5-1 and TRBJ2-5, with D tentatively TRBD1 (5 bases). The CDR3 sequence is 13 residues long. Germline values: CDR1 SGHRS, CDR2 YFSETQ. V lost 4 bases, J lost 5 bases, and 12 bases lay in between. The CDR3 loop is CASSAQGMETQYF. The CDR3 DNA follows: TGCGCCAGCAGCGCGCAGGGAATGGAGACCCAGTACTTC.

This chain links TRBV29-1 with TRBJ2-7, with 11 bases lining up with TRBD1. CDR1 is SQVTM, CDR2 ANQGSEA, per germline. V was pared by 3 bases and J by 0 bases, with 10 bases of the junction left unmatched. CDR3 length equals 17 residues. Here the CDR3 reads CSVEIPDGTGGSYEQYF. CDR3 coding DNA: TGCAGCGTTGAGATACCCGACGGGACAGGGGGCTCCTACGAGCAGTACTTC.

The chain links TRBV9 to TRBJ2-3; D perhaps matches TRBD1 (6 bases). Germline V CDR1 and CDR2: SGDLS, YYNGEE. V was trimmed by 3 bases and J by 7 bases, leaving 15 bases between them. The CDR3 contains 14 residues. The CDR3 region has the DNA TGTGCCAGCAGCGACTTCTCGGACAGTCATACGCAGTATTTT. Encoded protein: CASSDFSDSHTQYF.

The chain combines TRBV12-3 or TRBV12-4 with TRBJ1-1; no definite D call. The V end was cut by 2 bases, the J end by 6 bases, with 10 bases between. The length of the CDR3 is 13 residues. CDR3 DNA sequence: TGTGCCAGCAGTTTATTTTCGTTTCCTGAAGCTTTCTTT. Translated, it gives CASSLFSFPEAFF.